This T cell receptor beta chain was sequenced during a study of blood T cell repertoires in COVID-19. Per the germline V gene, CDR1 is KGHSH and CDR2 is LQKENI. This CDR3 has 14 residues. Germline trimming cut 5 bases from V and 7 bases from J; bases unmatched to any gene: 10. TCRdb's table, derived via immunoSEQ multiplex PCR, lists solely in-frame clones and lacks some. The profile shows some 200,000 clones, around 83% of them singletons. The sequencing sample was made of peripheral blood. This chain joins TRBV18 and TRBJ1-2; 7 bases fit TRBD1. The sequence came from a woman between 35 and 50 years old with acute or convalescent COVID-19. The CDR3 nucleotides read TGTGCCAGCTCAGCCGGGACAGAGACAGGTGGCTACACCTTC. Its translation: CASSAGTETGGYTF. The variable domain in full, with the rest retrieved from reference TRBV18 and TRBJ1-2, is NAGVMQNPRHLVRRRGQEARLRCSPMKGHSHVYWYRQLPEEGLKFMVYLQKENIIDESGMPKERFSAEFPKEGPSILRIQQVVRGDSAAYFCASSAGTETGGYTFGSGTRLTVV.